This section outlines one T cell receptor beta chain sequence together with its context. What it binds is unknown. These data come from a study of CD8+CD57+ T cells in acquired aplastic anemia. Across the whole study: Sorted CD4+ and CD8+ cells yielded around 3 ug of DNA on average. Findings and caveats of the study: The number of CD8+ CDR3 sequences shared by patients and controls was roughly 30.

For CDR3 and TCR beta VDJ profiling, genomic DNA was the template used. TCRdb reprocessed the reads with MiXCR, giving one entry per CDR3 protein. The profile shows about 260,000 distinct CDR3 sequences, around 82% of them singletons. Sequencing involved patients with CD8+CD57+ cell expansion previously shown by flow cytometry. All participating patients were living with severe acquired aplastic anemia. No patient had been given any therapy when blood was sampled. Germline CDR1 and CDR2: SGHTA and FQGNSA. Trimming cost V 5 bases and J 4 bases, with 18 bases left between them. CDR3 length equals 15 residues.

The chain recombines TRBV7-2 with TRBJ2-7; no clear D. This clonotype originated in a human donor with aplastic anemia. What was sequenced was sorted CD4+, CD8+, or CD8+CD57+ T cells (not recorded which) from PBMCs. CDR3 sequence reads: CASSRAAGAGYEQYF. CDR3 nucleotides: TGTGCCAGCAGCAGAGCTGCCGGCGCCGGGTACGAGCAGTACTTC.